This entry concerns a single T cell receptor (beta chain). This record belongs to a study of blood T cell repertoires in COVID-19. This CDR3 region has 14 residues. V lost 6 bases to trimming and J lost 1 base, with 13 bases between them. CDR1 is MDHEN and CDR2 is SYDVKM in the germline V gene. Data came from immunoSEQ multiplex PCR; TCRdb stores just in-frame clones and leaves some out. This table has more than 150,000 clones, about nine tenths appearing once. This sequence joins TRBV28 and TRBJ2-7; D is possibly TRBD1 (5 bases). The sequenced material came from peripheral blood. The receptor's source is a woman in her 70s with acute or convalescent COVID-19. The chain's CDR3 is CASSPGIPSYEQYV. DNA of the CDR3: TGTGCCAGCAGCCCAGGGATCCCATCCTACGAGCAGTACGTC.